Shown below are 27 T cell receptor beta chains from a single sample sequenced in a study of cytomegalovirus exposure and HLA in healthy donors. This PCR relied on a set of 60 Vbeta primers and 13 Jbeta primers. Clones were read by immunoSEQ multiplex PCR, and TCRdb kept only the in-frame ones, dropping some. This table has around 150,000 clones, around 90% appearing once. The sample taken for sequencing was PBMCs. Receptors originate from a woman in her thirties or forties in good health and CMV-seronegative.

CDR3 sequence: CASSPDRGLAGANVLTF. The CDR3 bases are TGTGCCAGCAGCCCGGACAGGGGGCTAGCTGGGGCCAACGTCCTGACTTTC. The V gene is TRBV13, the J gene TRBJ2-6, with TRBD1 identical over 11 bases. This CDR3 comprises 17 residues. Per germline, CDR1 PRHDT and CDR2 FYEKMQ (reference sequence). V was pared by 5 bases and J by 2 bases, with 5 bases of the junction left unmatched.

This chain joins TRBV28 and TRBJ1-4; TRBD1 matches 9 bases. Germline CDR1 is MDHEN and CDR2 is SYDVKM. J gave up 8 bases and V 6 bases, and 7 bases lay outside the gene matches. The CDR3 contains 14 residues. The CDR3 loop is CASRLQGAGEKLFF. Here the CDR3 DNA reads TGTGCCAGCAGGTTACAGGGGGCGGGCGAAAAACTGTTTTTT.

The chain combines TRBV7-9 with TRBJ1-2, with D perhaps matching TRBD1 (5 bases). Trimming cost V 5 bases and J 8 bases, with 15 bases left between them. Germline V lookup: CDR1 SEHNR, CDR2 FQNEAQ (reference sequence). The CDR3 sequence is 13 residues long. CDR3 sequence reads: CASSLSDSRGYTF. The CDR3 region has the DNA TGTGCCAGCAGCCTTAGTGACAGCCGCGGCTACACCTTC. The whole variable domain, filled in from reference TRBV7-9 and TRBJ1-2, reads DTGVSQNPRHKITKRGQNVTFRCDPISEHNRLYWYRQTLGQGPEFLTYFQNEAQLEKSRLLSDRFSAERPKGSFSTLEIQRTEQGDSAMYLCASSLSDSRGYTFGSGTRLTVV.

The V call is TRBV28, the J call TRBJ1-1; 8 bases agree with TRBD1. CDR3 length equals 15 residues. Germline loops: CDR1 MDHEN, CDR2 SYDVKM. V was clipped by 1 base and J by 5 bases; unmatched bases: 6. Here the CDR3 DNA reads TGTGCCAGCAGTTTATTGGGGACAGGAGGTACTGAAGCTTTCTTT. It specifies CASSLLGTGGTEAFF.

This clone came up once. This chain joins TRBV10-3 and TRBJ1-1; D might be TRBD1 (6 bases). CDR1 and CDR2 from the germline V gene are ENHRY and SYGVKD. V lost 3 bases and J 4 bases, leaving 15 bases between the germline ends. The CDR3 has 15 amino acids. Here the CDR3 DNA reads TGTGCCATCAGTGAATACAGGGTGGTCGGCACTGAAGCTTTCTTT. It specifies CAISEYRVVGTEAFF.

The chain is built from TRBV6-5 and TRBJ2-1; 8 bases map to TRBD2. Looked up from germline, CDR1 is MNHEY and CDR2 is SVGAGI. The CDR3 length is 15 residues. With V trimmed by 5 bases and J by 7 bases, 10 bases remained unmatched. For the CDR3, the DNA is TGTGCCAGCAGTCCAGCGGGAGATGCGGGGAATGAGCAGTTCTTC. This codes for CASSPAGDAGNEQFF.

With respect to this clone: At one end, the junction sequence differs from germline, possibly due to a read error. The chain recombines TRBV7-9 with TRBJ2-4, with unresolved D. The CDR3 length is 12 residues. CDR1 and CDR2 from the germline V gene are SEHNR and FQNEAQ (reference sequence). The CDR3, as DNA: TGTTCCAGCAGCTTTGGTACGGACATTCAGTACTTC. Encoded protein: CSSSFGTDIQYF. The full variable domain, its missing parts supplied by reference TRBV7-9 and TRBJ2-4, is DTGVSQNPRHKITKRGQNVTFRCDPISEHNRLYWYRQTLGQGPEFLTYFQNEAQLEKSRLLSDRFSAERPKGSFSTLEIQRTEQGDSAMYLCSSSFGTDIQYFGAGTRLSVL.

This clone was seen once. The chain is built from TRBV27 and TRBJ2-1; TRBD2 is a possible D gene (6 bases). The CDR3 is 15 residues long. CDR1 is MNHEY, CDR2 SMNVEV, per germline (reference sequence). The ends were cut back, 9 bases at V and 1 base at J, with 16 bases in the middle. CDR3 sequence: CASTTVSGSYNEQFF. The CDR3 coding sequence is TGTGCCAGTACCACGGTGAGCGGGTCCTACAATGAGCAGTTCTTC.

A word on this clone: Germline and junction disagree at one end, which may indicate a read error. V gene TRBV7-7 combines with J gene TRBJ1-4, with D hard to call. The CDR3 extends over 15 amino acids. Germline assignment: CDR1 SSHAT and CDR2 FNYEAQ (reference sequence). The CDR3: CASSSTSGSNEKLFF. CDR3 in DNA: TGTGCTAGCAGCTCCACTTCGGGATCTAATGAAAAACTGTTTTTT.

This rearrangement joins TRBV21-1 to TRBJ1-5; whether TRBD1, the table's D call, matches the DNA was not checked. TRBV21-1 constitutes a pseudogene. This CDR3 is built from 15 residues. The CDR3 is CASSSQGVDNQPQHF. In DNA, the CDR3 is TGTGCCAGCAGTTCACAGGGGGTTGACAATCAGCCCCAGCATTTT.

A single count supports this clone. V usage is TRBV6-5 and J usage is TRBJ1-1; D is unresolved. The CDR3 runs to 12 residues. Trimming removed 5 bases from V and 1 base from J, with 5 bases in between. Looked up from germline, CDR1 is MNHEY and CDR2 is SVGAGI. The CDR3 sequence: CASSPSNTEAFF. The CDR3 DNA follows: TGTGCCAGCAGTCCGTCGAACACTGAAGCTTTCTTT.

The chain employs TRBV4-2 and TRBJ2-7, with D possibly TRBD1 on 5 matching bases. This CDR3 is built from 15 residues. Germline CDR1 LGHNA, CDR2 YNFKEQ. Trimming removed 3 bases at V and 5 bases at J, with 17 bases between. CDR3: CASSHEAGLVNEQYF. For the CDR3, the DNA is TGTGCCAGCAGCCATGAGGCAGGGCTGGTTAACGAGCAGTACTTC.

The CDR3: CASGAGRNEQFF. CDR3 DNA sequence: TGTGCCAGCGGGGCCGGGAGGAATGAGCAGTTCTTC. The gene calls are TRBV19 and TRBJ2-1; 7 bases map to TRBD2. From germline, CDR1 is LNHDA and CDR2 SQIVND (reference sequence). J was trimmed by 7 bases and V by 9 bases; bases with no gene match: 6. This CDR3 comprises 12 residues.

The chain has TRBV5-1 and TRBJ2-1; 10 bases are a match to TRBD2. The J segment lost 9 bases and the V segment lost 0 bases, leaving 6 bases of the junction unmatched. The V gene's germline CDR1 is SGHRS and CDR2 YFSETQ. CDR3 length: 15 amino acids. The CDR3 DNA sequence: TGCGCCAGCAGCTTGGCATTAGCGGGAGGTAGTGAGCAGTTCTTC. Its protein is CASSLALAGGSEQFF. The variable domain in full, completed from reference TRBV5-1 and TRBJ2-1, reads KAGVTQTPRYLIKTRGQQVTLSCSPISGHRSVSWYQQTPGQGLQFLFEYFSETQRNKGNFPGRFSGRQFSNSRSEMNVSTLELGDSALYLCASSLALAGGSEQFFGPGTRLTVL.

The chain carries TRBV14 and TRBJ2-5, with D possibly matching TRBD1 (6 bases). Trimming left V 4 bases short and J 7 bases short, with 10 bases between. CDR3 length: 12 residues. The germline gives CDR1 SGHDN, CDR2 FVKESK. As DNA, the CDR3 is TGTGCCAGCAGCCTTCTAGGGGGGACCCAGTACTTC. It specifies CASSLLGGTQYF. The variable domain in full, with the rest retrieved from reference TRBV14 and TRBJ2-5, is EAGVTQFPSHSVIEKGQTVTLRCDPISGHDNLYWYRRVMGKEIKFLLHFVKESKQDESGMPNNRFLAERTGGTYSTLKVQPAELEDSGVYFCASSLLGGTQYFGPGTRLLVL.

V is TRBV4-1 and J is TRBJ2-1; weak D call: TRBD2 (6 bases). V gave up 1 base and J gave up 5 bases, with 15 bases separating them. The CDR3 totals 16 residues. Germline CDR1 reads MGHRA; CDR2 reads YSYEKL. CDR3 loop: CASSQGWGVPDNEQFF. The CDR3 DNA reads TGCGCCAGCAGCCAAGGATGGGGGGTCCCCGACAATGAGCAGTTCTTC.

The V gene is TRBV7-2, the J gene TRBJ1-1, with 8 bases that match TRBD1. The CDR3 length is 15 residues. With V trimmed by 4 bases and J by 0 bases, 4 bases remained unmatched. Germline assignment: CDR1 SGHTA and CDR2 FQGNSA. The CDR3 is CASSSRQGMNTEAFF. The CDR3 DNA sequence: TGTGCCAGCAGCTCGAGACAGGGGATGAACACTGAAGCTTTCTTT.

The chain carries TRBV19 and TRBJ1-1, with 10 bases lining up with TRBD1. The V gene end was trimmed by 5 bases and the J gene end by 1 base; junction bases not matched to a gene: 4. CDR3 size: 15 residues. Per germline, CDR1 LNHDA and CDR2 SQIVND (reference sequence). The CDR3 coding sequence is TGTGCCAGTAGTCCCCGGGACAGGGGGAACACTGAAGCTTTCTTT. This translates into CASSPRDRGNTEAFF.

As to this clone: The junction does not match germline at one end; this may be a read error. V usage is TRBV7-9 and J usage is TRBJ1-1, with 8 bases lining up with TRBD1. This CDR3 region has 14 residues. Germline V gene lookup returns CDR1 SEHNR and CDR2 FQNEAQ (reference sequence). In DNA form, the CDR3 reads TGTTCCAGCAGCAGTCGACAGGGGAGTTATGAAGCTTTCTTT. It specifies CSSSSRQGSYEAFF.

The J gene is TRBJ1-4, the V gene TRBV11-3; the match to TRBD1 covers 7 bases. CDR1 is SGHNT and CDR2 is YENEEA in the germline V gene. Trimming removed 5 bases from V and 8 bases from J; junction bases left unmatched: 2. The CDR3 runs to 12 residues. CDR3 loop: CASSGQAEKLFF. The DNA of the CDR3 is TGTGCCAGCAGCGGACAGGCGGAAAAACTGTTTTTT.

The chain is built from TRBV7-3 and TRBJ1-1; D gene uncertain. Between the trimmed V and J ends, which lost 5 bases and 1 base, there was a span of 11 bases. The germline V gene has CDR1 SGHTA and CDR2 FQGTGA. This CDR3 has 14 amino acids. The CDR3 region has the DNA TGTGCCAGCAGCCCCCCCCCGGGGAACACTGAAGCTTTCTTT. It yields the protein CASSPPPGNTEAFF.

This clone was observed a single time. The rearrangement joins TRBV6-1 to TRBJ2-1; TRBD2 matches at 8 bases. The V gene's germline CDR1 is MNHNS and CDR2 SASEGT. The CDR3 length is 13 residues. Trimming took 4 bases from V and 9 from J; bases not matched to a gene: 5. The CDR3 bases are TGTGCCAGCAGTGGGACTAGCAGGGGTGAGCAGTTCTTC. Its translation: CASSGTSRGEQFF.

V usage is TRBV28 and J usage is TRBJ1-6, with 9 bases lining up with TRBD1. The trim removed 5 bases at V and 9 bases at J, leaving 5 bases unmatched. Germline CDR1 MDHEN, CDR2 SYDVKM. The CDR3 runs 14 residues. CDR3 DNA: TGTGCCAGCAGTCCGGGGACAGGGTTTTCACCCCTCCACTTT. Translation: CASSPGTGFSPLHF.

This chain joins TRBV5-4 and TRBJ2-4; 9 bases agree with TRBD1. The CDR3 has 15 amino acids. Germline CDR1 is SGHNT and CDR2 is YYREEE (reference sequence). The V segment lost 3 bases and the J segment 7 bases; nucleotides outside the gene matches: 8. The CDR3 loop is CASSSYRGLSNIQYF. CDR3 bases: TGTGCCAGCAGCTCCTACAGGGGGCTAAGCAACATTCAGTACTTC. Drawing the rest from reference TRBV5-4 and TRBJ2-4, the complete variable domain is ETGVTQSPTHLIKTRGQQVTLRCSSQSGHNTVSWYQQALGQGPQFIFQYYREEENGRGNFPPRFSGLQFPNYSSELNVNALELDDSALYLCASSSYRGLSNIQYFGAGTRLSVL.

V is TRBV18 and J is TRBJ2-5; D gene unclear. This CDR3 has 13 residues. Germline V gene lookup returns CDR1 KGHSH and CDR2 LQKENI. The ends were cut back, 8 bases at V and 5 bases at J, with 15 bases in the middle. The CDR3 coding sequence is TGTGCCAGCGCGTCCCATGTTCTGGAGACCCAGTACTTC. Translation: CASASHVLETQYF.

This clone was detected only once. The chain is built from TRBV6-1 and TRBJ2-7, with D perhaps matching TRBD2 (5 bases). V was cut by 4 bases and J by 2 bases, with 9 bases left in between. Per germline, CDR1 MNHNS and CDR2 SASEGT. This CDR3 has 13 amino acids. In DNA, the CDR3 is TGTGCCAGCAGTGGAGGGCTACCCTACGAGCAGTACTTC. Encoded protein: CASSGGLPYEQYF.

This sequence joins TRBV10-3 and TRBJ2-5; TRBD2 matches 8 bases. The germline V gene encodes CDR1 ENHRY and CDR2 SYGVKD. V was clipped by 10 bases and J by 5 bases; unmatched bases: 12. The CDR3 spans 14 residues. The CDR3 is CATTSGRGWETQYF. The CDR3 nucleotides read TGTGCCACCACCAGCGGGAGAGGTTGGGAGACCCAGTACTTC.